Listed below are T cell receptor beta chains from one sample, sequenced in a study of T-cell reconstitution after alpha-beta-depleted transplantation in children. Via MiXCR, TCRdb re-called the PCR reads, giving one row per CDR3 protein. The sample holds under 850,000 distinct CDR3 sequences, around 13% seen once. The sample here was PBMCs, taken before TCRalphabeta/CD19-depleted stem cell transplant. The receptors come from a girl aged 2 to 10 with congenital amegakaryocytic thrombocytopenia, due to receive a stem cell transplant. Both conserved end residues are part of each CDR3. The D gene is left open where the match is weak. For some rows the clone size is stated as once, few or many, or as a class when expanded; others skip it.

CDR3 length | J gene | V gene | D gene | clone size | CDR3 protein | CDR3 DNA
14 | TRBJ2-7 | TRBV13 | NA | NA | CASSSRLIDYEQYF | TGTGCCAGCAGCTCACGGCTTATCGACTACGAGCAGTACTTC
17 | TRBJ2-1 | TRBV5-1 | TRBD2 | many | CASSLTLIAGGYNEQFF | TGCGCCAGCAGCCTCACCCTCATAGCGGGAGGTTACAATGAGCAGTTCTTC
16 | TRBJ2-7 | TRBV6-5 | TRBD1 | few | CASSNQPGQGAYEQYF | TGTGCCAGCAGTAACCAACCGGGACAGGGCGCCTACGAGCAGTACTTC
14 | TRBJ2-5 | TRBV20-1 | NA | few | CSASTLGSGETQYF | TGCAGTGCTAGCACTCTGGGGAGTGGGGAGACCCAGTACTTC
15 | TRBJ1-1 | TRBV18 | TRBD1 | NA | CASSPRTGRNTEAFF | TGTGCCAGCTCACCACGGACAGGGAGAAACACTGAAGCTTTCTTT
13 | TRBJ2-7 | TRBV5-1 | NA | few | CASSHESLDEQYF | TGCGCCAGCAGCCACGAGTCTTTAGACGAGCAGTACTTC
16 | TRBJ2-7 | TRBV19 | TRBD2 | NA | CASSIPRTSGTPEQYF | TGTGCCAGTAGTATACCTAGGACTAGCGGAACTCCGGAGCAGTACTTC
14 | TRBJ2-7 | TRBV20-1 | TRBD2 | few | CSASTGLPPYEQYF | TGCAGTGCTTCTACGGGACTACCGCCCTACGAGCAGTACTTC
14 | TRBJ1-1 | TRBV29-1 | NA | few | CSVEISQGTTEAFF | TGCAGCGTTGAAATAAGCCAGGGAACCACTGAAGCTTTCTTT
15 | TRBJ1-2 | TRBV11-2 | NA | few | CASSLIGREIYGYTF | TGTGCCAGCAGCTTAATCGGTCGGGAGATCTATGGCTACACCTTC
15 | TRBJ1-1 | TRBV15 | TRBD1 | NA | CATSSVQGTITEAFF | TGTGCCACCTCGTCGGTACAGGGGACGATCACTGAAGCTTTCTTT
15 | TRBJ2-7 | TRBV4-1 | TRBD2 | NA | CASSQHTSELYEQYF | TGCGCCAGCAGCCAGCATACTAGCGAACTCTACGAGCAGTACTTC
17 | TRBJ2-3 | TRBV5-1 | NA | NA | CASSLGIFTSSTDTQYF | TGCGCCAGCAGCTTGGGAATATTCACTTCTAGCACAGATACGCAGTATTTT
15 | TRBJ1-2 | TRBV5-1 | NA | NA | CASSSGQGTLYGDTF | TGCGCCAGCAGCTCGGGTCAGGGAACACTCTATGGCGACACCTTC
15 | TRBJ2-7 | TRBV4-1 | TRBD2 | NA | CASSQAGLAGNEQYF | TGCGCCAGCAGCCAGGCAGGACTAGCGGGGAACGAGCAGTACTTC
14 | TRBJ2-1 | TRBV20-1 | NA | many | CSASGQATYNEQFF | TGCAGTGCGTCGGGCCAGGCGACTTACAATGAGCAGTTCTTC
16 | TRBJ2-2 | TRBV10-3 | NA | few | CAIRPWRTPNTGELFF | TGTGCCATCAGACCGTGGAGGACCCCGAACACCGGGGAGCTGTTTTTT
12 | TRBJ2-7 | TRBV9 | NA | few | CASSADNYEQYF | TGTGCCAGCAGCGCGGACAACTACGAGCAGTACTTC
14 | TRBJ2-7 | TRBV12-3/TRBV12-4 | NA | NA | CASSLYSFSYEQYF | TGTGCCAGCAGTTTATACTCCTTCTCCTACGAGCAGTACTTC
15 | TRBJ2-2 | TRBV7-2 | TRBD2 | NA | CASTLARLQMGELFF | TGTGCCAGCACACTAGCGAGGCTCCAGATGGGGGAGCTGTTTTTT
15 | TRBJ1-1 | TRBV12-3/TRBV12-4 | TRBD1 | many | CASSTSTGGAGRAFF | TGTGCCAGCAGTACCTCCACAGGGGGCGCCGGCAGAGCTTTCTTT
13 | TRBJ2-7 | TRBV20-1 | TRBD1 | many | CSAPQDRAGEQYF | TGCAGTGCTCCCCAGGACAGGGCAGGGGAGCAGTACTTC
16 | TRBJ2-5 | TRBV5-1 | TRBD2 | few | CASSFSPTSGSETQYF | TGCGCCAGCAGCTTCTCCCCGACTAGCGGGAGCGAGACCCAGTACTTC
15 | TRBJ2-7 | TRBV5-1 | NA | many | CASSLDGPNYYEQYF | TGCGCCAGCAGCTTGGATGGCCCCAACTATTACGAGCAGTACTTC
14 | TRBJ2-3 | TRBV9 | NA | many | CASSAPSSTDTQYF | TGTGCCAGCAGCGCCCCCTCATCCACAGATACGCAGTATTTT
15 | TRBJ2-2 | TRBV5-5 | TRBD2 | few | CASSSSGRTLGELFF | TGTGCCAGCAGCTCTAGCGGGAGGACCCTCGGGGAGCTGTTTTTT
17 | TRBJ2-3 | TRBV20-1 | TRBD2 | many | CSADADLAGGPADTQYF | TGCAGTGCTGACGCAGATTTAGCGGGAGGGCCAGCAGATACGCAGTATTTT
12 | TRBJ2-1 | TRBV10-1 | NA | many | CASSERENEQFF | TGCGCCAGCAGTGAGAGGGAGAATGAGCAGTTCTTC
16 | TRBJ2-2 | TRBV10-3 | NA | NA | CAISDPLTGFTGELFF | TGTGCCATCAGTGACCCGCTCACAGGTTTTACCGGGGAGCTGTTTTTT
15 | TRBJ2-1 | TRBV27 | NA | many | CASSLGLGGHNEQFF | TGTGCCAGCAGTTTGGGGCTAGGAGGGCACAATGAGCAGTTCTTC
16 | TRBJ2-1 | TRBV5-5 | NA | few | CASSLGMLTAHNEQFF | TGTGCCAGCAGCTTGGGGATGTTGACAGCTCACAATGAGCAGTTCTTC
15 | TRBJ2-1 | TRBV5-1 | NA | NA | CASRPQAREFDEQFF | TGCGCCAGCAGACCCCAAGCTAGGGAGTTTGACGAGCAGTTCTTC
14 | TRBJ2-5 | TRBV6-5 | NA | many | CASSFTGYQETQYF | TGTGCCAGCAGTTTCACAGGGTACCAAGAGACCCAGTACTTC
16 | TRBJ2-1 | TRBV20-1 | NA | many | CSAHQPQGWGLNEQFF | TGCAGTGCCCATCAACCACAGGGTTGGGGCTTAAATGAGCAGTTCTTC
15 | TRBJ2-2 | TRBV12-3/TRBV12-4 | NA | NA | CVSTPYRGYTGELFF | TGTGTCAGCACCCCTTATAGGGGGTACACCGGGGAGCTGTTTTTT